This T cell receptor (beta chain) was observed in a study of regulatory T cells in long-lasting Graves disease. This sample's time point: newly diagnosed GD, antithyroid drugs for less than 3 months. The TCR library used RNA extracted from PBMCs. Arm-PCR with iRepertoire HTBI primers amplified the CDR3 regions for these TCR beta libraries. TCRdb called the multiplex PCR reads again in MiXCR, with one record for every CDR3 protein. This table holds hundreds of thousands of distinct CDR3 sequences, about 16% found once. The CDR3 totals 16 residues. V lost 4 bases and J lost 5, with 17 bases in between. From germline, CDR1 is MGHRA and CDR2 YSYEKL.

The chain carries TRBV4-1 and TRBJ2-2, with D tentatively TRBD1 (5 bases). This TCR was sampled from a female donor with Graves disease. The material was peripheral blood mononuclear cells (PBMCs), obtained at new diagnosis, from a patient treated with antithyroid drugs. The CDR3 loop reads CASSPPWAKGTGELFF. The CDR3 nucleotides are TGCGCCAGCAGCCCCCCATGGGCGAAGGGGACCGGGGAGCTGTTTTTT.